One T cell receptor (beta chain) is described in this entry. The data stem from a study of blood T cell repertoires in COVID-19. About the study: Collection of acute and convalescent COVID-19 samples took place in the United States, Italy and Spain.

Per germline, CDR1 SGHRS and CDR2 YFSETQ. The CDR3 totals 13 residues. Trimming removed 5 bases from V and 6 bases from J, with 12 bases in between. Original analysis: Amplification with reference gene primers provided the estimates of nucleated cell counts. Profiled with immunoSEQ multiplex PCR; TCRdb holds only in-frame clones, not every one. Clone size and the V and J calls come from that table; the DNA yielded D and trimming. The data contain around 70,000 clones, roughly 80% of them singletons. This receptor was taken from a man aged 70-80 years who had recovered from COVID-19. J is TRBJ2-1 and V is TRBV5-1; D is possibly TRBD1 (5 bases). Sequenced sample: peripheral blood. CDR3 coding DNA: TGCGCCAGCAGGAAGGGGTCGATCAATGAGCAGTTCTTC. It is translated as CASRKGSINEQFF.